Listed below are T cell receptor beta chains from one sample, sequenced in a study of synovial regulatory T cells in juvenile arthritis. This table comes from immunoSEQ multiplex PCR, and its TCRdb copy is limited to in-frame clones, with some not included. Its listing shows fewer than 9,000 clones. Sequenced: Treg cells from blood. The receptors were sampled from a donor between 2 and 35 years old with juvenile idiopathic arthritis. The CDR3 runs from the conserved cysteine through the conserved F or W. Fields, in order: clone size, V gene, J gene, CDR3 protein. Clone size appears in some rows only: once, few, many, or a class for an expanded clone.

abundance: -; v_gene: TRBV28; j_gene: TRBJ2-4; CDR3aa: CASSLPGGGANIQYF
abundance: -; v_gene: TRBV5-1; j_gene: TRBJ2-1; CDR3aa: CASSAGQSSYNEQFF
abundance: -; v_gene: TRBV6-6; j_gene: TRBJ2-1; CDR3aa: CASKPGIDEQFF
abundance: -; v_gene: TRBV2; j_gene: TRBJ2-1; CDR3aa: CASKRGSGGEQFF
abundance: medium-sized; v_gene: TRBV2; j_gene: TRBJ1-2; CDR3aa: CASSEMGGYTF
abundance: -; v_gene: TRBV25-1; j_gene: TRBJ2-1; CDR3aa: CASSEGGAYNEQFF
abundance: -; v_gene: TRBV21-1; j_gene: TRBJ2-7; CDR3aa: CASSPSGPWDRVLEQYF
abundance: -; v_gene: TRBV19; j_gene: TRBJ1-4; CDR3aa: CASSPYLTGPPEGMFF
abundance: -; v_gene: TRBV7-2; j_gene: TRBJ2-3; CDR3aa: CASSPTESYTDTQYF
abundance: -; v_gene: TRBV19; j_gene: TRBJ1-1; CDR3aa: CASRGMGRSTEAFF
abundance: -; v_gene: TRBV9; j_gene: TRBJ1-1; CDR3aa: CASSVGGLGTEAFF
abundance: -; v_gene: TRBV14; j_gene: TRBJ1-2; CDR3aa: CASSQAQTARYGYTF
abundance: -; v_gene: TRBV6-1; j_gene: TRBJ2-1; CDR3aa: CASSEIYNEQFF
abundance: -; v_gene: TRBV7-2; j_gene: TRBJ2-1; CDR3aa: CASSLVGRVIGDEQFF
abundance: -; v_gene: TRBV10-3; j_gene: TRBJ2-3; CDR3aa: CAISFGQSTDTQYF
abundance: -; v_gene: TRBV6-4; j_gene: TRBJ2-5; CDR3aa: CASLQYGAEETQYF
abundance: -; v_gene: TRBV7-2; j_gene: TRBJ2-1; CDR3aa: CASSLGTSGFNEQFF
abundance: -; v_gene: TRBV2; j_gene: TRBJ2-7; CDR3aa: CASSALARGYEQYF
abundance: -; v_gene: TRBV18; j_gene: TRBJ2-2; CDR3aa: CASSLIPGGGTGELFF
abundance: -; v_gene: TRBV7-8; j_gene: TRBJ1-5; CDR3aa: CASSLAGSNQPQHF
abundance: large; v_gene: TRBV6-1; j_gene: TRBJ2-2; CDR3aa: CASSWRGANTGELFF
abundance: -; v_gene: TRBV5-1; j_gene: TRBJ2-3; CDR3aa: CASSLGVGGSDTQYF